The 18 T cell receptor beta chains below come from one sample, sequenced in a study of blood T cell repertoires in COVID-19. TCRdb's copy holds only in-frame clones and misses some; the assay was immunoSEQ multiplex PCR. The sample has more than 250,000 clones, around 84% seen once. Material for sequencing was PBMCs or T cells enriched from blood (not recorded which). These receptors were collected from a woman under 30 who had recovered from COVID-19.

The chain uses TRBV11-2 and TRBJ2-5; 11 bases map to TRBD2. The V gene end was trimmed by 5 bases and the J gene end by 5 bases; junction bases not matched to a gene: 16. CDR3 length equals 18 residues. Germline lookup yields CDR1 SGHAT and CDR2 FQNNGV. The CDR3 region is CASSRRGTSGPGGETQYF. The CDR3 DNA is TGTGCCAGCAGCCGCCGCGGGACTAGCGGTCCAGGGGGGGAGACCCAGTACTTC.

V gene TRBV6-5 combines with J gene TRBJ2-1; the match to TRBD1 covers 9 bases. The CDR3 length is 15 residues. The germline V gene has CDR1 MNHEY and CDR2 SVGAGI. The trim removed 6 bases at V and 2 bases at J, leaving 5 bases unmatched. The CDR3 nucleotides read TGTGCCAGCAGACCGGGACAGGGAACCTACAATGAGCAGTTCTTC. This translates into CASRPGQGTYNEQFF.

CDR3 amino acids: CASSDLRGGPLHF. DNA for the CDR3: TGTGCCAGCAGTGACCTTAGGGGGGGTCCCCTCCACTTT. The V and J genes are TRBV6-4 and TRBJ1-6; D may be TRBD1 (6 bases). Germline V gene lookup returns CDR1 MRHNA and CDR2 SNTAGT. The CDR3 covers 13 residues. Deletions cut 2 bases from V and 13 bases from J, with 12 bases between.

The genes are TRBV28 and TRBJ2-3; unclear D gene. Trimming stripped 5 bases from V and 0 bases from J, with 6 bases between. The germline gives CDR1 MDHEN, CDR2 SYDVKM. This CDR3 has 13 amino acids. The CDR3 DNA reads TGTGCCAGCAGTAAATCTAGCACAGATACGCAGTATTTT. This encodes CASSKSSTDTQYF.

The rearrangement uses TRBV5-1 and TRBJ1-3; D not resolved. The CDR3 runs 16 residues. The germline CDR1 and CDR2 sequences are SGHRS and YFSETQ. The V end lost 0 bases, the J end lost 0 bases, and 10 bases lay between the germline ends. For the CDR3, the DNA is TGCGCCAGCAGCTTGGCGTGGCAGAACTCTGGAAACACCATATATTTT. Encoded protein: CASSLAWQNSGNTIYF. The variable domain in full, with the rest retrieved from reference TRBV5-1 and TRBJ1-3, is KAGVTQTPRYLIKTRGQQVTLSCSPISGHRSVSWYQQTPGQGLQFLFEYFSETQRNKGNFPGRFSGRQFSNSRSEMNVSTLELGDSALYLCASSLAWQNSGNTIYFGEGSWLTVV.

This rearrangement joins TRBV5-1 to TRBJ1-2; TRBD1 might be the D (6 bases). CDR3 length: 14 residues. V was pared by 4 bases and J by 4 bases, with 14 bases between. Per germline, CDR1 SGHRS and CDR2 YFSETQ. CDR3 in amino acids: CASSGQSYFYGYTF. Written as DNA, the CDR3 is TGCGCCAGCAGCGGACAGTCCTACTTCTATGGCTACACCTTC. Full variable domain (outside the CDR3, taken from reference TRBV5-1 and TRBJ1-2): KAGVTQTPRYLIKTRGQQVTLSCSPISGHRSVSWYQQTPGQGLQFLFEYFSETQRNKGNFPGRFSGRQFSNSRSEMNVSTLELGDSALYLCASSGQSYFYGYTFGSGTRLTVV.

The V and J genes are TRBV5-1 and TRBJ2-2; the match to TRBD1 covers 9 bases. With V trimmed by 5 bases and J by 4 bases, 9 bases remained unmatched. The CDR3 totals 16 residues. Germline loops: CDR1 SGHRS, CDR2 YFSETQ. DNA of the CDR3: TGCGCCAGCAGAGAGAACCCGACAGGGGGCACCGGGGAGCTGTTTTTT. Its translation: CASRENPTGGTGELFF.

V gene TRBV25-1 combines with J gene TRBJ2-1; tentatively, D is TRBD2 (5 bases). The CDR3 has 12 residues. Between the trimmed V and J ends, which lost 6 bases and 6 bases, there was a span of 9 bases. Germline CDR1 MGHDK, CDR2 SYGVNS. CDR3 coding DNA: TGTGCCAGCAGACTAGGGCGCAATGAGCAGTTCTTC. This gives the protein CASRLGRNEQFF.

The V gene is TRBV3-1 (or the pseudogene TRBV3-2), the J gene TRBJ1-5; weak D call: TRBD1 (5 bases). Germline lookup yields CDR1 LGHDT and CDR2 YNNKEL (reference sequence). Trimming removed 3 bases from V and 10 bases from J, with 19 bases in between. The CDR3 contains 15 residues. In DNA, the CDR3 is TGTGCCAGCAGCCACTTGGGGGGGAGCTCTGGACCCCAGCATTTT. It specifies CASSHLGGSSGPQHF.

The chain combines TRBV6-2 or TRBV6-3 with TRBJ2-5; D gene unclear. V was shortened by 6 bases and J by 9 bases, with 8 bases between the two germline ends. The germline V gene encodes CDR1 MNHEY and CDR2 SVGEGT. The CDR3 consists of 10 residues. Here the CDR3 DNA reads TGTGCCAGCAGCCCCTCGGCCCAGTACTTC. This codes for CASSPSAQYF.

The chain joins TRBV5-6 to TRBJ2-1, with TRBD1 identical over 10 bases. Germline V CDR1 and CDR2: SGHDT, YYEEEE. CDR3 length: 14 amino acids. The junction had 4 bases not matched to a gene; V was cut back by 0 bases and J by 10 bases. CDR3 coding DNA: TGTGCCAGCAGCTTGGCGACAGGGGGCGAGGAGCAGTTCTTC. Translated, it gives CASSLATGGEEQFF.

The chain has TRBV5-1 and TRBJ2-2; the match to TRBD2 covers 11 bases. The CDR3 has 14 residues. Germline CDR1 and CDR2: SGHRS and YFSETQ. V trimming: 2 bases; J trimming: 7 bases; junction bases outside the gene matches: 1. The CDR3 protein is CASSFGTSGGELFF. The CDR3 DNA follows: TGCGCCAGCAGCTTCGGGACTAGCGGCGGGGAGCTGTTTTTT. Combining the CDR3 with reference TRBV5-1 and TRBJ2-2 gives the whole variable domain KAGVTQTPRYLIKTRGQQVTLSCSPISGHRSVSWYQQTPGQGLQFLFEYFSETQRNKGNFPGRFSGRQFSNSRSEMNVSTLELGDSALYLCASSFGTSGGELFFGEGSRLTVL.

The chain combines TRBV25-1 with TRBJ1-1, with 10 bases lining up with TRBD1. Germline V gene sequence: CDR1 MGHDK, CDR2 SYGVNS. V was clipped by 1 base and J by 0 bases; unmatched bases: 5. The CDR3 spans 17 residues. The CDR3 here is CASSELGQGTMNTEAFF. DNA of the CDR3: TGTGCCAGCAGTGAATTGGGACAGGGGACGATGAACACTGAAGCTTTCTTT.

The chain combines TRBV27 with TRBJ2-3; 7 nucleotides agree with TRBD2. The CDR3 length is 15 residues. The V and J ends lost 3 bases and 2 bases, in that order; junction bases with no gene match: 5. Germline-derived CDR1 and CDR2 are MNHEY and SMNVEV (reference sequence). Written as DNA, the CDR3 is TGTGCCAGCAGTTTGATTGGGACTATCACAGATACGCAGTATTTT. Translation gives CASSLIGTITDTQYF.

The table lists this clone with a few counts. V gene TRBV13 combines with J gene TRBJ2-3, with D maybe TRBD2 (5 bases). Trimming shortened V by 3 bases and J by 5 bases, and 15 bases separated the two germline ends. The length of the CDR3 is 15 residues. Germline loops: CDR1 PRHDT, CDR2 FYEKMQ (reference sequence). CDR3: CASSFPMSAGDTQYF. CDR3 sequence (DNA): TGTGCCAGCAGCTTCCCGATGAGTGCGGGAGATACGCAGTATTTT.

The genes are TRBV4-1 and TRBJ1-2; TRBD1 aligns across 7 bases. V gave up 0 bases and J gave up 2 bases; unmatched junction bases: 6. The CDR3 runs to 16 residues. In germline, CDR1 is MGHRA, CDR2 YSYEKL. The CDR3 region has the DNA TGCGCCAGCAGCCAAGATATAGGGGGCGGGAACTATGGCTACACCTTC. Encoded protein: CASSQDIGGGNYGYTF.

The chain is built from TRBV11-2 and TRBJ1-1; no clear D. The V gene lost 5 bases and the J gene lost 1 base, with 11 bases spanning the gap. Germline V gives CDR1 SGHAT, CDR2 FQNNGV. CDR3 length equals 14 residues. CDR3 in amino acids: CASSGLRANTEAFF. Written as DNA, the CDR3 is TGTGCCAGCAGCGGATTGCGGGCGAACACTGAAGCTTTCTTT.

This clone showed up just a few times. The chain employs TRBV18 and TRBJ1-5, with 7 bases that match TRBD1. The V and J ends lost 2 bases and 3 bases, in that order; junction bases with no gene match: 1. This CDR3 region has 14 residues. Looked up from germline, CDR1 is KGHSH and CDR2 is LQKENI. Here the CDR3 DNA reads TGTGCCAGCTCACCAACAGGGGTCAATCAGCCCCAGCATTTT. It translates to CASSPTGVNQPQHF.